Included here is one T cell receptor (beta chain) sequence, with context. What it binds is unknown. The data are from a study of T cell responses to AZD1222 COVID-19 vaccine. Study-level information: Some second doses came at about 4 weeks and others at about 12 weeks; these were pooled. Points from the study as a whole: Close to half of all spike-specific TCRs reportedly target regions of the variants that are unmutated. An increase in Spike-specific TCR breadth and depth was observed after two AZD1222 doses.

The method was immunoSEQ multiplex PCR; TCRdb's version includes in-frame clones alone and lacks a portion of them. In the table there are under 150,000 clones, roughly 88% of which are singletons. Specimen: peripheral blood, collected on day 0 of AZD1222 vaccination. The TCR originated in an adult in good health.

For the CDR3, the DNA is TGTGCCAGCAGCAGCGGGGGGGGTACTCTCGGCCCCATTGGAGGCTACACCTTC. As protein: CASSSGGGTLGPIGGYTF. This rearrangement joins TRBV6-4 to TRBJ1-2, with D perhaps TRBD1 (5 bases). The CDR3 covers 18 residues. Per germline, CDR1 MRHNA and CDR2 SNTAGT. The V gene lost 6 bases and the J gene lost 8 bases, with 31 bases spanning the gap.